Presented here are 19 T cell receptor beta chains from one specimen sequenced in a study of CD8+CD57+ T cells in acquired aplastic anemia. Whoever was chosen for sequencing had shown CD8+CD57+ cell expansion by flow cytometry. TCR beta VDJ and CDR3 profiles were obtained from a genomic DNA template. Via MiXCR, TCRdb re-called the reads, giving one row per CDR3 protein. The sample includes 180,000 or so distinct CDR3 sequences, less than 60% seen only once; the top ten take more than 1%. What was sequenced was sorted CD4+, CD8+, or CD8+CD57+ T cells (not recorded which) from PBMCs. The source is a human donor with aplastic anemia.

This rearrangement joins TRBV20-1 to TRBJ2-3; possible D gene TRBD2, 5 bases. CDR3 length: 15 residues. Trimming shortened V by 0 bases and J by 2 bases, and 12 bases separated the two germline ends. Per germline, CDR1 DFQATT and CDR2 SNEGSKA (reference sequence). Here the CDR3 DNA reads TGCAGTGCTAGAGAATCACTAGGCACCACAGATACGCAGTATTTT. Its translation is CSARESLGTTDTQYF.

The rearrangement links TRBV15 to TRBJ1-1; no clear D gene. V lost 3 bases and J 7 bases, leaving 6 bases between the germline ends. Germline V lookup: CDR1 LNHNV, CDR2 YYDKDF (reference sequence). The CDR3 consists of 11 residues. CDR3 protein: CATSSGVEAFF. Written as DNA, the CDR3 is TGTGCCACCAGCAGCGGGGTTGAAGCTTTCTTT.

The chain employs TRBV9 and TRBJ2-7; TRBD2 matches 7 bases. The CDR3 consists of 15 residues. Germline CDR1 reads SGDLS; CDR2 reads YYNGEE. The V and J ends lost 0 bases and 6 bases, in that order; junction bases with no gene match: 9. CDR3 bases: TGTGCCAGCAGCGTAGGGGGCGGGGGTCTACGCGAGCAGTACTTC. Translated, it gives CASSVGGGGLREQYF.

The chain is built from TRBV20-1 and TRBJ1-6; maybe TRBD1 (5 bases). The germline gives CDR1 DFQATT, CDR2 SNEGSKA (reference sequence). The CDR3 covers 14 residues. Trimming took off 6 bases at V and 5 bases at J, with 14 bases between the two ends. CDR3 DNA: TGCAGTGCATTCCCGACAGTCAATAATTCACCCCTCCACTTT. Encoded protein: CSAFPTVNNSPLHF.

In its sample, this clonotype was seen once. CDR3 DNA: TGCAGTGCCCCTCGGAGTGGCACAGATACGCAGTATTTT. Its translation is CSAPRSGTDTQYF. This chain links TRBV20-1 with TRBJ2-3; no clear D gene. This CDR3 contains 13 residues. V was clipped by 6 bases and J by 1 base, with 11 bases between them. Germline V gives CDR1 DFQATT, CDR2 SNEGSKA (reference sequence).

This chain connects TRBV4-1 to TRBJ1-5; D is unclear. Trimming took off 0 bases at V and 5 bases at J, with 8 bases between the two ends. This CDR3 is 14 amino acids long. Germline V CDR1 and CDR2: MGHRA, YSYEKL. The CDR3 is CASSQDHGDQPQHF. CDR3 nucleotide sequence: TGCGCCAGCAGCCAAGATCACGGTGATCAGCCCCAGCATTTT.

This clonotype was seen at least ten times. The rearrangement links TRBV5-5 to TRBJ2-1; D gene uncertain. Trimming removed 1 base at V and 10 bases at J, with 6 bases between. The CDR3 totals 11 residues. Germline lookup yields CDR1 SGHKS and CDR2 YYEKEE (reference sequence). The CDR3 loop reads CASSLLDEQFF. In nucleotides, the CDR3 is TGTGCCAGCAGCTTGCTAGACGAGCAGTTCTTC.

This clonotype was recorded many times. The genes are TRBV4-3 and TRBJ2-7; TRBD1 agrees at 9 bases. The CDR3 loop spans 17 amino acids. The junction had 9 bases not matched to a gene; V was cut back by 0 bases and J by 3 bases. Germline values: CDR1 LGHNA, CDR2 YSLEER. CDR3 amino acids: CASSQDRGQGGNYEQYF. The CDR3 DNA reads TGCGCCAGCAGCCAAGATCGGGGACAGGGTGGGAACTACGAGCAGTACTTC.

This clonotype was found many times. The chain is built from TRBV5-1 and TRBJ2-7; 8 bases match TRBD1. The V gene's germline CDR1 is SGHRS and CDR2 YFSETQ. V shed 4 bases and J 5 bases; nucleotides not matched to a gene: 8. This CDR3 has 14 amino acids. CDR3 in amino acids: CASSRVGQGDEQYF. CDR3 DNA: TGCGCCAGCAGCCGGGTAGGACAGGGTGACGAGCAGTACTTC.

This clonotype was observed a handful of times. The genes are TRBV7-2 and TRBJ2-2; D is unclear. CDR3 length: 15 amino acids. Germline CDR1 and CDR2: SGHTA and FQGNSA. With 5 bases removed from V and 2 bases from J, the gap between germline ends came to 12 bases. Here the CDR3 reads CASSPPRSNTGELFF. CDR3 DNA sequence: TGTGCCAGCAGCCCACCAAGGAGTAACACCGGGGAGCTGTTTTTT. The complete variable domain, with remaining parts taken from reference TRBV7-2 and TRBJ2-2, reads GAGVSQSPSNKVTEKGKDVELRCDPISGHTALYWYRQSLGQGLEFLIYFQGNSAPDKSGLPSDRFSAERTGGSVSTLTIQRTQQEDSAVYLCASSPPRSNTGELFFGEGSRLTVL.

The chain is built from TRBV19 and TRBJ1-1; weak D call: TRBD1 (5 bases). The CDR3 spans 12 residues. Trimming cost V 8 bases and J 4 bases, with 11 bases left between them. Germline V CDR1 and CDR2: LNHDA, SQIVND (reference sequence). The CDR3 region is CASGEGFTEAFF. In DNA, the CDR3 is TGTGCCAGTGGTGAGGGGTTCACTGAAGCTTTCTTT.

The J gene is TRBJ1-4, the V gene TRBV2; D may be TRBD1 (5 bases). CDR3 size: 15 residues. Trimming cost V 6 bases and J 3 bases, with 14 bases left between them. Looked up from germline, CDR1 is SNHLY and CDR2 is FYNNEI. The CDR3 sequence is CASRYRQSANEKLFF. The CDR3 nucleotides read TGTGCCAGCAGATACCGACAGAGTGCTAATGAAAAACTGTTTTTT. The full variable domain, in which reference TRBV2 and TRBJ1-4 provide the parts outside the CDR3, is EPEVTQTPSHQVTQMGQEVILRCVPISNHLYFYWYRQILGQKVEFLVSFYNNEISEKSEIFDDQFSVERPDGSNFTLKIRSTKLEDSAMYFCASRYRQSANEKLFFGSGTQLSVL.

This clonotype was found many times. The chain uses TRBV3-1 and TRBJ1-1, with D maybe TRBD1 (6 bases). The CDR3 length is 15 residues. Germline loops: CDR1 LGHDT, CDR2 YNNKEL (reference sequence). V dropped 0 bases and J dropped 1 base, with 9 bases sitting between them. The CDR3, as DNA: TGTGCCAGCAGCCAAGAAGGGGGGAGGAACACTGAAGCTTTCTTT. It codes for CASSQEGGRNTEAFF.

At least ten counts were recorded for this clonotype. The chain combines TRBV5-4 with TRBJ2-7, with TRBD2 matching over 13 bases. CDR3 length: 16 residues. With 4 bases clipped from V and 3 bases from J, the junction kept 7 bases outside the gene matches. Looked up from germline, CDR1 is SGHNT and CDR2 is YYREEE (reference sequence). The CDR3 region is CASSPGTSGVSYEQYF. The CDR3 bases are TGTGCCAGCAGCCCCGGGACTAGCGGGGTTAGCTACGAGCAGTACTTC.

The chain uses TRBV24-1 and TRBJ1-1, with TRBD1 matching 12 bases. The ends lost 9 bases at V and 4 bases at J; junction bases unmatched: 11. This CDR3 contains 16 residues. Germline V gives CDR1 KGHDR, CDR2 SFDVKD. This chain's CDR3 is CATAPGTGGWFTEAFF. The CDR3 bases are TGTGCCACCGCTCCGGGGACAGGGGGCTGGTTCACTGAAGCTTTCTTT.

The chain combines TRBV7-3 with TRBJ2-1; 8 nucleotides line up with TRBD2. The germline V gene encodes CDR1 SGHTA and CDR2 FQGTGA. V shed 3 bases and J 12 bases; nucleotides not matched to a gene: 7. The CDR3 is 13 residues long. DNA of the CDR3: TGTGCCAGCAGCTTGCTTAGCGGGATTGGGCAGTTCTTC. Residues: CASSLLSGIGQFF.

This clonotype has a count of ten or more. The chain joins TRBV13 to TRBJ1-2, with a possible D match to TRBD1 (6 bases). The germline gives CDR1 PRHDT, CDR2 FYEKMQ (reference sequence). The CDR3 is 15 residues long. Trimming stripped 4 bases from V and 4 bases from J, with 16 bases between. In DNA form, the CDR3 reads TGTGCCAGCAGCTCCCCCGGACAGTCAACCTATGGCTACACCTTC. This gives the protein CASSSPGQSTYGYTF.

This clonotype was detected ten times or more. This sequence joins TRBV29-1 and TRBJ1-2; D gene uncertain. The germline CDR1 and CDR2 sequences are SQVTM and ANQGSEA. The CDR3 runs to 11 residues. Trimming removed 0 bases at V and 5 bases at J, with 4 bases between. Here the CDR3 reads CSVEERYGYTF. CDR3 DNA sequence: TGCAGCGTTGAAGAAAGGTATGGCTACACCTTC.

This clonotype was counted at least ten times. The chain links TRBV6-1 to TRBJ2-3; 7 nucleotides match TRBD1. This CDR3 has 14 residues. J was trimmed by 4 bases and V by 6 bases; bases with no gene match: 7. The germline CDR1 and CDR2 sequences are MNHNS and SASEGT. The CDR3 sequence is CASRWTGVADTQYF. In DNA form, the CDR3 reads TGTGCCAGCAGATGGACAGGTGTCGCAGATACGCAGTATTTT.